The rows below give T cell receptor beta chains drawn from one sample of a study of vaccination effects on CD4 cells after COVID-19. Sequencing was performed with immunoSEQ multiplex PCR; in TCRdb, only in-frame clones are kept and a portion is missing. The sample consists of around 53,000 clones, around three quarters of them appearing once. Their antigen targets remain unknown. Sequencing used CD4+ T cells from PBMCs cultured without peptide, obtained after COVID-19 vaccination. These receptors were obtained from a human donor who had a prior SARS-CoV-2 infection. CDR3s include the opening cysteine and the closing phenylalanine or tryptophan. Each record gives: V gene, D gene, CDR3 protein. The D gene is left open where the match is weak.

>TRBV14|-
CASAVRGSYEQYF
>TRBV24-1|-
CATSDLRKETQYF
>TRBV6-5|TRBD1
CASSTGGSEQFF
>TRBV2|TRBD2
CARKGLVAQYF
>TRBV7-9|-
CASKWTPNEKLFF
>TRBV9|-
CASSVAWGTSANEQFF
>TRBV9|TRBD1
CASSVDTDRGETQYF
>TRBV27|-
CASSLWGRGSPLHF
>TRBV11-3|-
CASSLDYQGTTEAFF
>TRBV5-5|TRBD1
CASSKGTGGFYQETQYF
>TRBV7-2|TRBD2
CASSRSGGASYEQYF
>TRBV7-9|-
CASSRTAEKLFF
>TRBV15|-
CATSRRRGADTDTQYF
>TRBV2|-
CASSMNNYGYTF
>TRBV2|TRBD1
CASSDRDREKVTQYF
>TRBV3-1/TRBV3-2|TRBD1
CASSDRDSSFSEPQHF
>TRBV7-2|TRBD1
CASSIGQGQGYEQYF
>TRBV27|-
CASSFMWGAGDTGELFF
>TRBV19|TRBD1
CATGGQGARSNQPQHF
>TRBV10-3|-
CAISESGGGEKLFF
>TRBV7-3|-
CASSFPLTGTNEKLFF
>TRBV6-5|TRBD2
CASSPVAGLQYF
>TRBV5-1|-
CASSSTPVDSPLHF
>TRBV5-1|-
CASSLAGFGETQYF
>TRBV25-1|-
CASSDIGKGGYTF
>TRBV11-3|-
CASTGTWEHEQFF
>TRBV7-9|-
CASSLSPQGRQAITYEQYF
>TRBV7-2|-
CASTAGWTQYF
>TRBV30|TRBD1
CAWTRTGEGLNGYTF
>TRBV7-9|-
CASSLGVLGAEQYF
>TRBV5-4|-
CASSLNREDIQYF
>TRBV7-3|-
CASSLNRDNGYTF
>TRBV5-1|-
CASSWGTTYTEAFF
>TRBV15|TRBD1
CATSEGQGAKYEQYF
>TRBV6-6|-
CASSYGDSGANVLTF
>TRBV12-2|-
CASRLVRPSGYQETQYF
>TRBV29-1|-
CSVETGPNTF
>TRBV20-1|-
CSASTGIYNEQFF
>TRBV30|-
CAWSPAGIGTQYF
>TRBV18|-
CASSPNRKNYDGNTGELFF